Shown below are 15 T cell receptor beta chains from a single sample sequenced in a study of Ad26.COV2.S vaccination and SARS-CoV-2 variants. Stated treatment: over 15 received Ad26.COV2.S at low or high dose, single or two shots; about 5 received placebo; per-sample allocation not given. The samples were gathered on day 63 after the first injection of vaccine or placebo. Clones were read by immunoSEQ multiplex PCR, and TCRdb kept only the in-frame ones, dropping some. This repertoire shows about 370,000 clones, around 85% found once; its top ten account for roughly 3.5%. This specimen consisted of peripheral blood, obtained in a trial of Ad26.COV2.S vaccine versus placebo. The receptors were sampled from a person aged 18-60 years who received the Ad26.COV2.S COVID-19 vaccine or a placebo.

The CDR3 DNA reads TGTGCCAGCAGCTTTGCCCTAGGCGACTCCTACGAGCAGTACTTC. Translation gives CASSFALGDSYEQYF. The chain combines TRBV7-9 with TRBJ2-7; D unclear. This CDR3 region has 15 residues. Germline V lookup: CDR1 SEHNR, CDR2 FQNEAQ (reference sequence). The V end was cut by 3 bases, the J end by 0 bases, with 12 bases between.

The chain uses TRBV5-4 and TRBJ1-6; TRBD1 agrees at 7 bases. The ends lost 0 bases at V and 2 bases at J; junction bases unmatched: 5. CDR1 is SGHNT, CDR2 YYREEE, per germline (reference sequence). The CDR3 covers 17 residues. The CDR3 nucleotides are TGTGCCAGCAGCTTGGGGACAGGAGGTGCCTATAATTCACCCCTCCACTTT. Translation: CASSLGTGGAYNSPLHF.

In regard to this clone: The same CDR3 can be traced to other DNA sequences in this sample. The chain joins TRBV19 to TRBJ1-4; D gene ambiguous. V dropped 5 bases and J dropped 2 bases, with 3 bases sitting between them. Germline CDR1 reads LNHDA; CDR2 reads SQIVND (reference sequence). CDR3 length: 12 residues. CDR3 residues: CASSLTNEKLFF. Written as DNA, the CDR3 is TGTGCCAGTAGTCTGACTAATGAAAAACTGTTTTTT.

The chain links TRBV30 to TRBJ1-6; D is uncertain. Trimming pared 0 bases from V and 8 bases from J, leaving 14 bases between. The CDR3 extends over 15 amino acids. Per the germline V gene, CDR1 is GTSNPN and CDR2 is SVGIG (reference sequence). CDR3 nucleotide sequence: TGTGCCTGGAGTGTACTAACGGCAGCGGATTCACCCCTCCACTTT. Residues: CAWSVLTAADSPLHF.

The rearrangement joins TRBV4-1 to TRBJ1-2, with 9 bases lining up with TRBD1. This CDR3 spans 16 amino acids. Germline CDR1 is MGHRA and CDR2 is YSYEKL. Trimming removed 6 bases from V and 3 bases from J; junction bases left unmatched: 11. The CDR3 DNA follows: TGCGCCAGCAGTCGGGGACAGGGAGGGCCGGACTATGGCTACACCTTC. This encodes CASSRGQGGPDYGYTF.

The genes are TRBV27 and TRBJ2-3; TRBD2 aligns across 15 bases. There are 19 residues in the CDR3. Germline V gene lookup returns CDR1 MNHEY and CDR2 SMNVEV (reference sequence). V lost 6 bases and J lost 5; bases outside the gene matches: 15. The CDR3 DNA reads as TGTGCCAGCAGGCCAGGACTAGCGGGGGGGCATAATATTATAGATACGCAGTATTTT. It codes for CASRPGLAGGHNIIDTQYF.

This clone was detected only once. CDR3 in amino acids: CASSWDGATNEKLFF. As DNA, the CDR3 is TGTGCCAGCAGCTGGGACGGTGCAACTAATGAAAAACTGTTTTTT. This chain uses TRBV5-4 with TRBJ1-4, with a possible D match to TRBD1 (5 bases). Germline CDR1 and CDR2: SGHNT and YYREEE (reference sequence). This CDR3 has 15 amino acids. The V gene lost 3 bases and the J gene lost 0 bases, with 9 bases spanning the gap.

The chain joins TRBV3-1 (or the pseudogene TRBV3-2) to TRBJ2-5; no reliable D call. Germline CDR1 reads LGHDT; CDR2 reads YNNKEL (reference sequence). V lost 0 bases and J 2 bases, leaving 7 bases between the germline ends. The CDR3 is 14 amino acids. The CDR3 region is CASSQDLGQETQYF. CDR3 bases: TGTGCCAGCAGCCAAGATCTGGGTCAAGAGACCCAGTACTTC.

The DNA of the CDR3 is TGCGCCAGCAGCCAAGCCGCCCCGAAGGGGGACAGTTCCACCGGGGAGCTGTTTTTT. Its translation: CASSQAAPKGDSSTGELFF. The chain combines TRBV4-3 with TRBJ2-2, with TRBD1 matching 7 bases. Germline CDR1 reads LGHNA; CDR2 reads YSLEER. With V trimmed by 1 base and J by 4 bases, 15 bases remained unmatched. The CDR3 runs 19 residues.

The rearrangement links TRBV5-1 to TRBJ1-4; 9 bases fit TRBD1. Germline CDR1 is SGHRS and CDR2 is YFSETQ. This CDR3 is built from 15 residues. Unmatched junction bases numbered 3, after V lost 3 bases and J lost 3 bases. The CDR3 nucleotides are TGCGCCAGCAGCTCTACAGGGGGCTCTAATGAAAAACTGTTTTTT. Encoded protein: CASSSTGGSNEKLFF.

The genes are TRBV6-2 or TRBV6-3 and TRBJ1-5; 7 bases agree with TRBD1. J lost 7 bases, V lost 6 bases, and 18 bases had no gene match. CDR3 length equals 17 residues. Looked up from germline, CDR1 is MNHEY and CDR2 is SVGEGT. The chain's CDR3 is CASSQRGSDRVRQPQHF. CDR3 nucleotides: TGTGCCAGCAGCCAGCGGGGGAGCGACAGGGTAAGACAGCCCCAGCATTTT.

The CDR3 bases are TGCGCCAGCACTAGGGCCTATAATTCACCCCTCCACTTT. The encoded protein is CASTRAYNSPLHF. The chain carries TRBV10-2 and TRBJ1-6; D is undetermined. This CDR3 is built from 13 residues. Germline CDR1 is WSHSY and CDR2 is SAAADI. V shed 7 bases and J shed 2 bases, with 6 bases lying between them.

The chain combines TRBV5-5 with TRBJ2-7; D not resolved. The CDR3 has 14 amino acids. Germline CDR1 reads SGHKS; CDR2 reads YYEKEE (reference sequence). V was pared by 1 base and J by 2 bases, with 10 bases between. CDR3 protein: CASSLTDTTYEQYF. The CDR3 DNA is TGTGCCAGCAGCTTGACGGATACTACCTACGAGCAGTACTTC.

The chain recombines TRBV29-1 with TRBJ1-2; D is undetermined. Per the germline V gene, CDR1 is SQVTM and CDR2 is ANQGSEA. The CDR3 runs to 13 residues. V lost 2 bases and J lost 0, with 7 bases in between. In DNA, the CDR3 is TGCAGCGTTGAACAGTTAGCTAACTATGGCTACACCTTC. It specifies CSVEQLANYGYTF.

The chain uses TRBV2 and TRBJ2-1; TRBD1 might be the D (6 bases). Trimming took off 4 bases at V and 2 bases at J, with 12 bases between the two ends. Germline V CDR1 and CDR2: SNHLY, FYNNEI. The CDR3 contains 15 residues. CDR3: CASSARTATYNEQFF. Here the CDR3 DNA reads TGTGCCAGCAGTGCTCGGACAGCAACCTACAATGAGCAGTTCTTC.